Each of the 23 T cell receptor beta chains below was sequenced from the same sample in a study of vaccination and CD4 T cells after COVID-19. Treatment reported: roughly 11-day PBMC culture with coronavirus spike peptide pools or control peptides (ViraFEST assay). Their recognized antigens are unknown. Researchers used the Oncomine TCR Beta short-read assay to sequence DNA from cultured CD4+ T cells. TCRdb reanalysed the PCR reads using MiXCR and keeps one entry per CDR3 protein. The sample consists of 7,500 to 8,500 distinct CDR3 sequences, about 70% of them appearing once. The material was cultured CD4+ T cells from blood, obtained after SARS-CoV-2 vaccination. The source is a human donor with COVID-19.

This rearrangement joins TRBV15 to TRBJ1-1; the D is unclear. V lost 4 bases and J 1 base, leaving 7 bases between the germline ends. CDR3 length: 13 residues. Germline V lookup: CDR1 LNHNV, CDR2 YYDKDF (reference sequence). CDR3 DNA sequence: TGTGCCACCAGCATTAAGGGGAACACTGAAGCTTTCTTT. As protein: CATSIKGNTEAFF.

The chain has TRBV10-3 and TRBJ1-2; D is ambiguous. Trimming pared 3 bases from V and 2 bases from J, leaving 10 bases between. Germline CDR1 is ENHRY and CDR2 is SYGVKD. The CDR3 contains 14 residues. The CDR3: CAISDSRGNYGYTF. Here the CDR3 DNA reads TGTGCCATCAGTGATTCTCGAGGAAACTATGGCTACACCTTC.

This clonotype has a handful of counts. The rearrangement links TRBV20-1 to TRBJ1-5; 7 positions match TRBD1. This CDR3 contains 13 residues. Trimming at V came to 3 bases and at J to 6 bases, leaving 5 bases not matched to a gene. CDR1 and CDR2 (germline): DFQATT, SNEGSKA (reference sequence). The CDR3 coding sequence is TGCAGTGCTAGCTGGTCAGGGGGTCAGCCCCAGCATTTT. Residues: CSASWSGGQPQHF.

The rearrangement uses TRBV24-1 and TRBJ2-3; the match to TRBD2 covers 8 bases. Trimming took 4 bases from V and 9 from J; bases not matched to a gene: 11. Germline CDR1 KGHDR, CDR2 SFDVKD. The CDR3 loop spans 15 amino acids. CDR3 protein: CATSDLAGLSWTQYF. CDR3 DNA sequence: TGTGCCACCAGTGACTTAGCGGGGCTTTCCTGGACGCAGTATTTT.

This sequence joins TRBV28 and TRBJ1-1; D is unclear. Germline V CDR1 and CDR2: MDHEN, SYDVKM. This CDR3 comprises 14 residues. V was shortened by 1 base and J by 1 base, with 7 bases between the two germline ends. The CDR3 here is CASSLLAANTEAFF. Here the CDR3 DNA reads TGTGCCAGCAGTTTATTGGCAGCGAACACTGAAGCTTTCTTT. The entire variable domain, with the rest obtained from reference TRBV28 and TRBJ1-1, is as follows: DVKVTQSSRYLVKRTGEKVFLECVQDMDHENMFWYRQDPGLGLRLIYFSYDVKMKEKGDIPEGYSVSREKKERFSLILESASTNQTSMYLCASSLLAANTEAFFGQGTRLTVV.

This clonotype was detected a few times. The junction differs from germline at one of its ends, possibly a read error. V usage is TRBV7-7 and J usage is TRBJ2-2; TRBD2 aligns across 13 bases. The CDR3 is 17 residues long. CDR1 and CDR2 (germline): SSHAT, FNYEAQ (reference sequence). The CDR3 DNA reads TGTGCTAGCAGCTTGGGGACTAGCGGGGCCCTTGGTGGGGAGCTGTTTTTT. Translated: CASSLGTSGALGGELFF.

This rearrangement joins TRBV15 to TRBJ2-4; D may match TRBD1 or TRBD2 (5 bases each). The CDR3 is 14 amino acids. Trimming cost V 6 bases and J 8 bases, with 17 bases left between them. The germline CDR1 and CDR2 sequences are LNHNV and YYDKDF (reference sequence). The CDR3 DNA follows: TGTGCCACCAGTTCGGGGTCGGGGACGGACATTCAGTACTTC. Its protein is CATSSGSGTDIQYF.

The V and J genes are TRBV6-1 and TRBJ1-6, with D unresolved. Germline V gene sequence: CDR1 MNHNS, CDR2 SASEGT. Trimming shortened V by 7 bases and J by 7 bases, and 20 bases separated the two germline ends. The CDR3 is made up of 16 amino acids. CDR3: CASKKGEDVWNSPLHF. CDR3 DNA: TGTGCCAGCAAGAAGGGAGAGGACGTTTGGAATTCACCCCTCCACTTT.

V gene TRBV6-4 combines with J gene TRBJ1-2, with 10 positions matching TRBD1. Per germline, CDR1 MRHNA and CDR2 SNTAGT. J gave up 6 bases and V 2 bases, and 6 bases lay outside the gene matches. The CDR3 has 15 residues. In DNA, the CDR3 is TGTGCCAGCAGTGACGATGGACAGGGGGTAAATGGCTACACCTTC. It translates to CASSDDGQGVNGYTF.

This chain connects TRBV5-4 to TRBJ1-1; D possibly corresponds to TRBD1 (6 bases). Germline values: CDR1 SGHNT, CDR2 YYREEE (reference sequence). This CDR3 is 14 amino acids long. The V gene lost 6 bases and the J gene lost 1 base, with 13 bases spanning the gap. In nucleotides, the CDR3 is TGTGCCAGCACCGCGGACAGTAAGAACACTGAAGCTTTCTTT. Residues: CASTADSKNTEAFF.

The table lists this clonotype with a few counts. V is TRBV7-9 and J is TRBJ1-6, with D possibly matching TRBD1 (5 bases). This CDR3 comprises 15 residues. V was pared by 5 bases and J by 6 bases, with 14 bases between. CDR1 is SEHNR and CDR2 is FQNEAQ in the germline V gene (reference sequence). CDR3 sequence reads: CASSLAGGANSPLHF. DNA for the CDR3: TGTGCCAGCAGCCTGGCGGGAGGGGCTAATTCACCCCTCCACTTT.

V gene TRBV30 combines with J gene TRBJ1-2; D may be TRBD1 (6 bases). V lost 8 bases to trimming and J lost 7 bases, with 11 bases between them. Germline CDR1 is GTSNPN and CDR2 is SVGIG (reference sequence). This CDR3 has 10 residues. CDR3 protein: CAEGDIGYTF. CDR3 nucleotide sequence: TGTGCCGAAGGGGACATTGGCTACACCTTC.

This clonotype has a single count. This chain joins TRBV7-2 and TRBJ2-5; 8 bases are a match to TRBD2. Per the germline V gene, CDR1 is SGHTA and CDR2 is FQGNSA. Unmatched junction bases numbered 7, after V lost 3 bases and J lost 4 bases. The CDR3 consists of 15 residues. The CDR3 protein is CASSFESGGGETQYF. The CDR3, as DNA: TGTGCCAGCAGCTTCGAAAGCGGGGGAGGAGAGACCCAGTACTTC.

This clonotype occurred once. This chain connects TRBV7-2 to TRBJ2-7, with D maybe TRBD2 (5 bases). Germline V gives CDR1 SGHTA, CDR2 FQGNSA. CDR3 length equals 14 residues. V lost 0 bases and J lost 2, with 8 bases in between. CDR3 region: CASSLAGKTYEQYF. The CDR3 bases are TGTGCCAGCAGCTTAGCCGGGAAAACCTACGAGCAGTACTTC. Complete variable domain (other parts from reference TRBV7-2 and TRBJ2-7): GAGVSQSPSNKVTEKGKDVELRCDPISGHTALYWYRQSLGQGLEFLIYFQGNSAPDKSGLPSDRFSAERTGGSVSTLTIQRTQQEDSAVYLCASSLAGKTYEQYFGPGTRLTVT.

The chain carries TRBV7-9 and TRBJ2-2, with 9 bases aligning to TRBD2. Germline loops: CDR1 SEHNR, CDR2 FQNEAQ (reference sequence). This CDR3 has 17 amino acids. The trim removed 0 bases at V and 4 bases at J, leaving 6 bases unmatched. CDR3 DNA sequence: TGTGCCAGCAGCTTAGCGCCTAGCGGGGTAGGCACCGGGGAGCTGTTTTTT. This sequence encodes CASSLAPSGVGTGELFF.

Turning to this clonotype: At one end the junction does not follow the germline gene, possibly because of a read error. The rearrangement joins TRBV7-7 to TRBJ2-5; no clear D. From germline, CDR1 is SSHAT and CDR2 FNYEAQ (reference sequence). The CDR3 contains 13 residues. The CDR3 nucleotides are TGTGCTAGCAGCTTGGGGTCCCCTGAGACCCAGTACTTC. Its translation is CASSLGSPETQYF.

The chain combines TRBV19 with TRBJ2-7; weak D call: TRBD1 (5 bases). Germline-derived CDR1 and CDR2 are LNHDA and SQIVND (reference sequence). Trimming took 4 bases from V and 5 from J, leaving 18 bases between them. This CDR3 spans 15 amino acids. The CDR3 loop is CASSSWRQGDNEQYF. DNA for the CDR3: TGTGCCAGTAGTAGTTGGCGGCAGGGCGATAACGAGCAGTACTTC.

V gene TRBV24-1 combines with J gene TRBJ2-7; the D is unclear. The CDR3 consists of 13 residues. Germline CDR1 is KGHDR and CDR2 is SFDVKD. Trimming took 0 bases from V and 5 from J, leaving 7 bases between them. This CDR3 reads CATSDLGWDEQYF. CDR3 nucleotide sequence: TGTGCCACCAGTGATTTGGGATGGGACGAGCAGTACTTC.

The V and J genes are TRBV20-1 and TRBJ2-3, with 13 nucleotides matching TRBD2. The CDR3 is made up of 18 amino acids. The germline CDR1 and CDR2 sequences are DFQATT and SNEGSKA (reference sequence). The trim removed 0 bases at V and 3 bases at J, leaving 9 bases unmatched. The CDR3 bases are TGCAGTGCTAGAGATACTAGCGGGAGGGTAAGGGGTACAGATACGCAGTATTTT. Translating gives CSARDTSGRVRGTDTQYF.

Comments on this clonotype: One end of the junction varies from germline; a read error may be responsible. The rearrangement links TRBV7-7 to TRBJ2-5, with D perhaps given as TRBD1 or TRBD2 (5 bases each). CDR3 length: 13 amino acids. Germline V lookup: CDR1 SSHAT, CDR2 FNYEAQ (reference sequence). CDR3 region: CASSFRDGETQYF. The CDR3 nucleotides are TGTGCTAGCAGCTTCCGGGACGGGGAGACCCAGTACTTC. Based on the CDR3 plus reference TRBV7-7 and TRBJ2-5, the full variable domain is GAGVSQSPRYKVTKRGQDVTLRCDPISSHATLYWYQQALGQGPEFLTYFNYEAQPDKSGLPSDRFSAERPEGSISTLTIQRTEQRDSAMYRCASSFRDGETQYFGPGTRLLVL.

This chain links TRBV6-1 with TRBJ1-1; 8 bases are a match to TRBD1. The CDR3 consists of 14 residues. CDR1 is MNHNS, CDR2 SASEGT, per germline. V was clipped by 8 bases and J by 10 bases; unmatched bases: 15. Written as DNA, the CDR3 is TGTGCCAGCCTACAGACAGGGGCCGCGACGTTAGCTTTCTTT. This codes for CASLQTGAATLAFF.

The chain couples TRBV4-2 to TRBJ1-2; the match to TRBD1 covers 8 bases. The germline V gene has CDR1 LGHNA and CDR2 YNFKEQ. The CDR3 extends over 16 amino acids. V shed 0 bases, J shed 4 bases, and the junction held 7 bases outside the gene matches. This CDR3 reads CASSQDRGGTGYGYTF. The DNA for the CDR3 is TGTGCCAGCAGCCAAGATCGTGGCGGGACAGGCTATGGCTACACCTTC.

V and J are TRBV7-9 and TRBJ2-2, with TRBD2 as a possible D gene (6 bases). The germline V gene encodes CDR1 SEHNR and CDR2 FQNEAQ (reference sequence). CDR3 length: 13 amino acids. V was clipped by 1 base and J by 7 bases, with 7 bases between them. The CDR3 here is CASSLDGGGELFF. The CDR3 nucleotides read TGTGCCAGCAGCTTAGACGGGGGCGGGGAGCTGTTTTTT.